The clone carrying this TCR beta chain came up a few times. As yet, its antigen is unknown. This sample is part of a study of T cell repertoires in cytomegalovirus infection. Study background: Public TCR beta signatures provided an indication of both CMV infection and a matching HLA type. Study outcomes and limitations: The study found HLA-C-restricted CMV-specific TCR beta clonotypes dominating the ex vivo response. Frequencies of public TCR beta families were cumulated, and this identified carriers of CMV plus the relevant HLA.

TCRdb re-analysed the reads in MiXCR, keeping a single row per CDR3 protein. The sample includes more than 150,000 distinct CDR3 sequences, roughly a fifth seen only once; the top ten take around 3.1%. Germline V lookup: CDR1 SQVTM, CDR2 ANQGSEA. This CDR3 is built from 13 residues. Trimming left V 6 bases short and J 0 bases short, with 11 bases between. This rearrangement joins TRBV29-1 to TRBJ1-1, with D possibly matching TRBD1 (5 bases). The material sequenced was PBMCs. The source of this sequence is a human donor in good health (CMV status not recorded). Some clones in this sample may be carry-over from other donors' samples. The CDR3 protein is CSVPGVVNTEAFF. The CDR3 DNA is TGCAGCGTGCCGGGGGTGGTGAACACTGAAGCTTTCTTT.